Following are 20 T cell receptor beta chains from one sample sequenced in a study of CD8+CD57+ T cells in acquired aplastic anemia. Sequencing involved patients with CD8+CD57+ cell expansion previously shown by flow cytometry. Researchers used genomic DNA as the template to profile TCR beta VDJ and CDR3. TCRdb re-derived calls from the reads in MiXCR, one entry per CDR3 protein. The sample records roughly 260,000 distinct CDR3 sequences, approximately 45% being singletons. The sequencing sample was made of sorted CD4+, CD8+, or CD8+CD57+ T cells (not recorded which) from PBMCs. These receptors were collected from a human donor with aplastic anemia.

The chain carries TRBV10-3 and TRBJ1-2; D is undetermined. The V end lost 3 bases, the J end lost 3 bases, and 11 bases lay between the germline ends. The CDR3 has 14 residues. Germline V CDR1 and CDR2: ENHRY, SYGVKD. CDR3 nucleotide sequence: TGTGCCATCAGTGAACGGGCGGGCTACTATGGCTACACCTTC. The encoded protein is CAISERAGYYGYTF.

This chain links TRBV6-4 with TRBJ1-5; TRBD1 agrees at 10 bases. The CDR3 loop spans 13 amino acids. The J segment lost 2 bases and the V segment lost 10 bases, leaving 2 bases of the junction unmatched. Germline loops: CDR1 MRHNA, CDR2 SNTAGT. In DNA form, the CDR3 reads TGTGCCACCGGGACAGGGGGCAATCAGCCCCAGCATTTT. Amino acid sequence: CATGTGGNQPQHF.

The J gene is TRBJ1-5, the V gene TRBV4-3; TRBD1 aligns across 9 bases. Trimming cost V 5 bases and J 3 bases; bases outside gene matches: 5. This CDR3 comprises 15 residues. Germline V lookup: CDR1 LGHNA, CDR2 YSLEER. This chain's CDR3 is CASSAGQGSNQPQHF. The CDR3 DNA sequence: TGCGCCAGCAGCGCGGGACAGGGTTCCAATCAGCCCCAGCATTTT.

The rearrangement joins TRBV10-1 to TRBJ1-6, with TRBD1 matching 7 bases. Looked up from germline, CDR1 is WNHNN and CDR2 is SYGVQD (reference sequence). The ends lost 5 bases at V and 7 bases at J; junction bases unmatched: 5. The CDR3 covers 14 residues. CDR3 nucleotides: TGCGCCAGCAGTCAGGGACAGCTAAATTCACCCCTCCACTTT. As protein: CASSQGQLNSPLHF.

This clonotype was found many times. The chain carries TRBV4-3 and TRBJ2-7; D is possibly TRBD1 (5 bases). V lost 0 bases, J lost 6 bases, and 12 bases lay in between. The germline V gene has CDR1 LGHNA and CDR2 YSLEER. CDR3 size: 14 residues. CDR3 sequence (DNA): TGCGCCAGCAGCCAAGATGTATACAGGTTCGAGCAGTACTTC. It yields the protein CASSQDVYRFEQYF.

As concerns this clonotype: Since the CDR3 does not end with the conserved phenylalanine or tryptophan, this likely comes from a read error. The genes are TRBV5-1 and TRBJ1-6, with TRBD1 as a possible D gene (5 bases). From germline, CDR1 is SGHRS and CDR2 YFSETQ. CDR3 length equals 14 residues. The CDR3 sequence: CASSLGTDYSPLHL. The CDR3 DNA reads TGTGCCAGCAGCTTGGGGACGGATTATTCACCCCTCCACCTT.

The chain carries TRBV20-1 and TRBJ1-2; D is uncertain. Germline V gives CDR1 DFQATT, CDR2 SNEGSKA (reference sequence). The CDR3 loop spans 11 amino acids. Trimming took 3 bases from V and 4 from J, leaving 6 bases between them. Written as DNA, the CDR3 is TGCAGTGCTAGGTTGGGCTATGGCTACACCTTC. As protein: CSARLGYGYTF.

This clonotype has a count of ten or more. For the CDR3, the DNA is TGCGCCAGCAGCCAAGAGTTGACTAGCGGGGACGACGAGCAGTACTTC. Protein: CASSQELTSGDDEQYF. The chain recombines TRBV4-1 with TRBJ2-7, with TRBD2 identical over 11 bases. This CDR3 region has 16 residues. From germline, CDR1 is MGHRA and CDR2 YSYEKL. V dropped 0 bases and J dropped 5; count of bases not matched to a gene: 6.

Details on this clonotype: This could be a read error, since a much larger clone is one nucleotide away. This chain's CDR3 is CASSLAPGQLFYGYTF. In DNA form, the CDR3 reads TGTGCCAGCAGCTTAGCCCCGGGACAGCTGTTCTATGGCTACACCTTC. This rearrangement joins TRBV7-2 to TRBJ1-2; 7 positions match TRBD1. Germline CDR1 SGHTA, CDR2 FQGNSA. V dropped 0 bases and J dropped 4; count of bases not matched to a gene: 8. The CDR3 runs 16 residues.

This clonotype was recorded many times. The chain carries TRBV7-9 and TRBJ1-2; D is uncertain. The V and J ends lost 5 bases and 11 bases respectively, with 18 bases between them. In germline, CDR1 is SEHNR, CDR2 FQNEAQ (reference sequence). The CDR3 consists of 13 residues. In DNA, the CDR3 is TGTGCCAGCAGCCATCCTGAATCCCCCTCGTACACCTTC. Amino acids: CASSHPESPSYTF.

The table lists this clonotype with many counts. CDR3 in amino acids: CAISESAVEAFF. CDR3 in DNA: TGTGCCATCAGTGAGTCGGCAGTAGAAGCTTTCTTT. This chain joins TRBV10-3 and TRBJ1-1; D unresolved. Germline V gene sequence: CDR1 ENHRY, CDR2 SYGVKD. The CDR3 is 12 amino acids. V was clipped by 0 bases and J by 8 bases, with 7 bases between them.

Points on this clonotype: This may be a read error: a much more frequent sequence differs by one nucleotide. The rearrangement links TRBV7-9 to TRBJ1-3; no firm D call. Germline V gene sequence: CDR1 SEHNR, CDR2 FQNEAQ (reference sequence). The CDR3 is 16 amino acids. The CDR3 region has the DNA TGTGCCAGCAGCTTACTGGCAGGAGCCTCTGGAGACACCATATATTTT. Translated: CASSLLAGASGDTIYF. The variable domain in full, with the rest retrieved from reference TRBV7-9 and TRBJ1-3, is DTGVSQNPRHKITKRGQNVTFRCDPISEHNRLYWYRQTLGQGPEFLTYFQNEAQLEKSRLLSDRFSAERPKGSFSTLEIQRTEQGDSAMYLCASSLLAGASGDTIYFGEGSWLTVV.

At least ten counts were recorded for this clonotype. The V call is TRBV25-1, the J call TRBJ1-1, with a possible D match to TRBD1 (5 bases). The V gene lost 2 bases and the J gene lost 7 bases, with 17 bases spanning the gap. The CDR3 is 15 residues long. From germline, CDR1 is MGHDK and CDR2 SYGVNS. DNA of the CDR3: TGTGCCAGCAGTGAAACAGGAACAGATAATATTGAAGCTTTCTTT. The encoded protein is CASSETGTDNIEAFF. The entire variable domain, with the rest obtained from reference TRBV25-1 and TRBJ1-1, is as follows: EADIYQTPRYLVIGTGKKITLECSQTMGHDKMYWYQQDPGMELHLIHYSYGVNSTEKGDLSSESTVSRIRTEHFPLTLESARPSHTSQYLCASSETGTDNIEAFFGQGTRLTVV.

This clonotype was counted ten times or more. The chain couples TRBV19 to TRBJ1-2; 8 bases agree with TRBD1. The germline V gene has CDR1 LNHDA and CDR2 SQIVND (reference sequence). The CDR3 contains 15 residues. J was trimmed by 4 bases and V by 6 bases; bases with no gene match: 10. The CDR3 bases are TGTGCCAGTAGCCTTTCTTATGACAGGGGCTATGGCTACACCTTC. As protein: CASSLSYDRGYGYTF.

This clonotype has a single count. This sequence joins TRBV7-6 and TRBJ2-7, with 9 bases lining up with TRBD2. Unmatched junction bases numbered 9, after V lost 5 bases and J lost 1 base. CDR1 and CDR2 (germline): SGHVS, FNYEAQ. The CDR3 contains 16 residues. The CDR3 nucleotides read TGTGCCAGCAGCACTGGCGGGGGGGCCCTTTCCTACGAGCAGTACTTC. Translating it yields CASSTGGGALSYEQYF.

The table lists this clonotype with many counts. The V gene is TRBV27, the J gene TRBJ1-2; 7 bases map to TRBD1. CDR1 is MNHEY, CDR2 SMNVEV, per germline (reference sequence). The CDR3 has 15 amino acids. J was trimmed by 13 bases and V by 3 bases; bases with no gene match: 17. The CDR3 region is CASSFGVTGIGESTF. Here the CDR3 DNA reads TGTGCCAGCAGTTTCGGGGTGACAGGGATAGGCGAGAGCACCTTC.

The sample holds many counts of this clonotype. The rearrangement uses TRBV27 and TRBJ1-1; 8 bases line up with TRBD1. The V gene end was trimmed by 5 bases and the J gene end by 8 bases; junction bases not matched to a gene: 16. CDR3 length: 16 amino acids. Germline CDR1 is MNHEY and CDR2 is SMNVEV (reference sequence). The chain's CDR3 is CASSPPHVGRGLEAFF. The CDR3, as DNA: TGTGCCAGCAGTCCACCACACGTAGGCAGGGGGCTAGAAGCTTTCTTT.

This clonotype has only a few counts. The rearrangement links TRBV6-1 to TRBJ2-2; TRBD2 matches 9 bases. V lost 2 bases, J lost 1 base, and 11 bases stayed unmatched. This CDR3 has 19 amino acids. The germline CDR1 and CDR2 sequences are MNHNS and SASEGT. CDR3 coding DNA: TGTGCCAGCAGTGAATGGTGGGGCGGGAGGGAAATGAACACCGGGGAGCTGTTTTTT. Protein product: CASSEWWGGREMNTGELFF.

This clonotype was detected many times. The chain is built from TRBV15 and TRBJ1-4; D unresolved. CDR1 and CDR2 from the germline V gene are LNHNV and YYDKDF (reference sequence). V gave up 1 base and J gave up 5 bases, with 11 bases separating them. The CDR3 runs 15 residues. The CDR3 loop is CATSRASRDNEKLFF. Here the CDR3 DNA reads TGTGCCACCAGCAGAGCTTCCAGAGACAATGAAAAACTGTTTTTT.

This clonotype was detected many times. The chain joins TRBV25-1 to TRBJ1-3, with 9 bases matching TRBD1. J gave up 2 bases and V 7 bases, and 3 bases lay outside the gene matches. The CDR3 is 14 amino acids. In germline, CDR1 is MGHDK, CDR2 SYGVNS. The CDR3 here is CASIGQGPGNTIYF. The CDR3 region has the DNA TGTGCCAGCATCGGACAGGGGCCTGGAAACACCATATATTTT. Together with reference TRBV25-1 and TRBJ1-3, the CDR3 gives the full variable domain: EADIYQTPRYLVIGTGKKITLECSQTMGHDKMYWYQQDPGMELHLIHYSYGVNSTEKGDLSSESTVSRIRTEHFPLTLESARPSHTSQYLCASIGQGPGNTIYFGEGSWLTVV.